The sequence of this T cell receptor (beta chain) was determined in a study of Ad26.COV2.S vaccination and SARS-CoV-2 variants. The overall study: Intramuscular Ad26.COV2.S doses were given once or twice, 56 days apart. Study-wide findings and caveats: Substantial response breadth was reportedly seen for spike-specific CD8+ and CD4+ T cells after vaccination. Ad26.COV2.S recipients had broader spike-specific TCRs (P = 0.0014).

On this clone itself: Its antigen is unknown.

The CDR3 length is 12 residues. Deletions cut 3 bases from V and 6 bases from J, with 6 bases between. CDR1 and CDR2 (germline): LGHDT, YNNKEL (reference sequence). Treatment specified: roughly 18 received Ad26.COV2.S at low or high dose, single or two shots; roughly five received placebo; per-sample allocation not given. At day 63 after the first vaccine or placebo injection, samples were drawn. An Ad26 vector carrying the Wuhan-strain SARS-CoV-2 spike served as the vaccine. Some clones are missing from TCRdb's copy, which holds only in-frame ones; the method was immunoSEQ multiplex PCR. The sample holds over 400,000 clones, 89% seen once.

This TCR was recovered from a person aged 18-60 years who received the Ad26.COV2.S COVID-19 vaccine or a placebo. The source material was peripheral blood, sampled in a trial of Ad26.COV2.S vaccine versus placebo. This chain links TRBV3-1 (or the pseudogene TRBV3-2) with TRBJ2-4; D gene uncertain. CDR3 DNA sequence: TGTGCCAGCAGCCACGGCCTAAACATTCAGTACTTC. It is translated as CASSHGLNIQYF.